This T cell receptor (beta chain) was observed in a study of tumor and adjacent non-tumor tissue in lung cancer. Three rounds of nested PCR, following a modified ARM-PCR protocol, produced the TCRbeta library. Each CDR3 protein gets one entry after TCRdb re-called the multiplex PCR reads with MiXCR. The sample lists 200,000 to 250,000 distinct CDR3 sequences, 70% to 75% seen once, with about 25% in the top ten. The CDR3 loop spans 14 amino acids. The count of this clonotype is one. The conserved final phenylalanine or tryptophan is absent from the CDR3, which likely points to a read error. The template was RNA from unsorted bulk tissue.

The origin of this receptor is a man aged 60 to 69 with non-small cell lung cancer. The specimen was lung tumor tissue. This chain uses TRBV12-3 or TRBV12-4 with TRBJ1-6; TRBD1 is a possible D gene (6 bases). In DNA form, the CDR3 reads TGTGCCAACAGTTACGGGGGGCAAGGTTCACCCCTCCACTTG. Protein: CANSYGGQGSPLHL.